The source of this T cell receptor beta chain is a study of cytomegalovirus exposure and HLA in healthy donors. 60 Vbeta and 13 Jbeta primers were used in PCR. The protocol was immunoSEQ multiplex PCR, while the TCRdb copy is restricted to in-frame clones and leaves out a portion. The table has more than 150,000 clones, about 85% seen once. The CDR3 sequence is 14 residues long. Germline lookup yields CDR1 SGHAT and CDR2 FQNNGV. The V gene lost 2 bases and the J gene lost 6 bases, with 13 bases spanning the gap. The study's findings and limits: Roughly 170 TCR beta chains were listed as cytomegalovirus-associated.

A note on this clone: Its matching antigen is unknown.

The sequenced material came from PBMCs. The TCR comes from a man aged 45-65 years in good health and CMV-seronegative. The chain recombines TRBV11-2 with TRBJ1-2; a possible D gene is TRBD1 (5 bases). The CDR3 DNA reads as TGTGCCAGCAGCTTAATCTCGGGGGTTAATGGCTACACCTTC. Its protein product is CASSLISGVNGYTF. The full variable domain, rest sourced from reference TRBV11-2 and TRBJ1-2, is EAGVAQSPRYKIIEKRQSVAFWCNPISGHATLYWYQQILGQGPKLLIQFQNNGVVDDSQLPKDRFSAERLKGVDSTLKIQPAKLEDSAVYLCASSLISGVNGYTFGSGTRLTVV.